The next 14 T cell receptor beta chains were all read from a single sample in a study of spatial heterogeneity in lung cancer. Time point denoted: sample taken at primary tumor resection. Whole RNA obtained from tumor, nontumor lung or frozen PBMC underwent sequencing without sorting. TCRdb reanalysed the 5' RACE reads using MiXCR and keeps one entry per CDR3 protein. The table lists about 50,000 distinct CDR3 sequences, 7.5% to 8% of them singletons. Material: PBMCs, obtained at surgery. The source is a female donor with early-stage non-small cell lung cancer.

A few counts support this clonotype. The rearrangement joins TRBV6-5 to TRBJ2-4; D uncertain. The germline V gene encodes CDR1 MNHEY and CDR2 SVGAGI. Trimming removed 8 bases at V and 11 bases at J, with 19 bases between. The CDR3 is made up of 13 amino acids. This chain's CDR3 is CASRGNRHTFQYF. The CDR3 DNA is TGTGCCAGCCGTGGGAACAGACATACATTTCAGTACTTC.

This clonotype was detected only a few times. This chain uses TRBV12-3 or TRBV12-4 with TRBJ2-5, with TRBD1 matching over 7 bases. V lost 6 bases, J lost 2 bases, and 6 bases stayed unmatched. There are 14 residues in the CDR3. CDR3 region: CASSPGQFQETQYF. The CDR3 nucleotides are TGTGCCAGCAGCCCGGGACAGTTTCAAGAGACCCAGTACTTC.

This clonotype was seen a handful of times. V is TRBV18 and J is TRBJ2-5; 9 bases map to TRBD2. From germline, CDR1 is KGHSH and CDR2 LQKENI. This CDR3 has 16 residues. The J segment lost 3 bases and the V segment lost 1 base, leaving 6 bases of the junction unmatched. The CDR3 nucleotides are TGTGCCAGCTCACCACTGGCTAGCGGGATAAAAGAGACCCAGTACTTC. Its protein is CASSPLASGIKETQYF.

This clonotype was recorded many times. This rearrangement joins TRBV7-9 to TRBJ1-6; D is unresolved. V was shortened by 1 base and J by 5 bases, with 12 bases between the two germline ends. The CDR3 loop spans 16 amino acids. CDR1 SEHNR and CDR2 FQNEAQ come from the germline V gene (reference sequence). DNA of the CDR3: TGTGCCAGCAGCTTAGATCCGGGAAGAAATAATTCACCCCTCCACTTT. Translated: CASSLDPGRNNSPLHF.

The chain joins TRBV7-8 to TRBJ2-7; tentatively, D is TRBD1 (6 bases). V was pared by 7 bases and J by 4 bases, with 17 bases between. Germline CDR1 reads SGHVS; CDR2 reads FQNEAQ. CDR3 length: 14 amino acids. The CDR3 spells CASMMGHGIYEQYF. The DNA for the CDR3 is TGTGCCAGCATGATGGGACACGGGATATACGAGCAGTACTTC.

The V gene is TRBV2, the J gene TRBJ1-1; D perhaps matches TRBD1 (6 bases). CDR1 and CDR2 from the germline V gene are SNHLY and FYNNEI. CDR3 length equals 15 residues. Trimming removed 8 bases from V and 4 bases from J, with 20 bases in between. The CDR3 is CASVRGVGEFTEAFF. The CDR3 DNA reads TGTGCCAGCGTGAGGGGGGTAGGTGAGTTCACTGAAGCTTTCTTT.

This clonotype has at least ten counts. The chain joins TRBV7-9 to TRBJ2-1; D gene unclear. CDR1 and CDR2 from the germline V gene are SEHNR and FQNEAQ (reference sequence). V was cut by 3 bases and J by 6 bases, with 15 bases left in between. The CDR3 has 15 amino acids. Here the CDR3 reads CASSFPPAGLNEQFF. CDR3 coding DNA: TGTGCCAGCAGCTTTCCCCCCGCCGGCCTCAATGAGCAGTTCTTC.

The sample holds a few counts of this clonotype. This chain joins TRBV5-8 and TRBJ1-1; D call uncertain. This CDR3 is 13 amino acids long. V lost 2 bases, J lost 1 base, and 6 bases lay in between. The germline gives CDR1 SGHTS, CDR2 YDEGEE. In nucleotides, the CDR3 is TGTGCCAGCAGCTTCCCACAGAACACTGAAGCTTTCTTT. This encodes CASSFPQNTEAFF.

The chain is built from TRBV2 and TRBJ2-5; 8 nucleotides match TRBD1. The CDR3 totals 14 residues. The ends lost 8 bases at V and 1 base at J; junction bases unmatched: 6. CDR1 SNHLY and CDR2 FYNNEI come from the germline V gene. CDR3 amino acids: CASQGQVLQETQYF. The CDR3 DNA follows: TGTGCCAGCCAGGGACAGGTGCTCCAAGAGACCCAGTACTTC.

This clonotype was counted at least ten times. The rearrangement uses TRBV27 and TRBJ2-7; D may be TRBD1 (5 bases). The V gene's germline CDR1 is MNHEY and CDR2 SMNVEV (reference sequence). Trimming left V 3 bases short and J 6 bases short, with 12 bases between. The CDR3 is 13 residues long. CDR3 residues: CASSFSQGAEQYF. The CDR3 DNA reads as TGTGCCAGCAGTTTTTCCCAAGGGGCCGAGCAGTACTTC.

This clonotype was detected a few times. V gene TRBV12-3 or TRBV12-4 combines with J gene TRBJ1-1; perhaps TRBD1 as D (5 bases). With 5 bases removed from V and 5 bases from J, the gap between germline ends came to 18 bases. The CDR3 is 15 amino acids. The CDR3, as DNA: TGTGCCAGCAGTCCGCAGTTGGGCAGGGTTACTGAAGCTTTCTTT. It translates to CASSPQLGRVTEAFF.

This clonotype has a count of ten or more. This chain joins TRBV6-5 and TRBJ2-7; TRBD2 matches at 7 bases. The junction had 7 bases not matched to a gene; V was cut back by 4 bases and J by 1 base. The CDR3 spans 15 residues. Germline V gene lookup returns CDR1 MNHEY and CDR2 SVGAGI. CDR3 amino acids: CASSSHRGGSYEQYF. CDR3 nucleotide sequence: TGTGCCAGCAGTTCCCATCGCGGGGGTTCCTACGAGCAGTACTTC.

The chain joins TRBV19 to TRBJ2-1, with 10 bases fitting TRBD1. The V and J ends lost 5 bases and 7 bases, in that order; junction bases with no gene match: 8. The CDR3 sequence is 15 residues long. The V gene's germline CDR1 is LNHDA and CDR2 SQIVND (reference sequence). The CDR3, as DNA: TGTGCCAGTAGTCCGCGACAGGGGGCAAGGAATGAGCAGTTCTTC. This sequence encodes CASSPRQGARNEQFF.

The DNA of the CDR3 is TGTGCCAGCAGTGAAGGCGGCATTTTCTCTTCTAACTATGGCTACACCTTC. Translating it yields CASSEGGIFSSNYGYTF. The genes are TRBV2 and TRBJ1-2; D remains ambiguous. Germline V gene data show CDR1 as SNHLY and CDR2 as FYNNEI. V was clipped by 1 base and J by 0 bases, with 15 bases between them. This CDR3 region has 17 residues.